The source of this T cell receptor beta chain is a study of shared T cell receptors in the human thymus. The CDR3 length is 15 residues. Germline V CDR1 and CDR2: MNHNS, SASEGT. Trimming took off 3 bases at V and 1 base at J, with 13 bases between the two ends. The data were produced by immunoSEQ multiplex PCR, yet TCRdb's version contains in-frame clones alone and is incomplete. The sample shows some 700,000 clones, approximately 83% of them seen only once. In addition, the sample was reused for a study of human thymus T cells. This second study says: Healthy Finnish infants undergoing corrective surgery for congenital heart defects were used as donors. Corrective cardiac surgery supplied the resected thymus tissue.

The sample was thymocytes. The clonotype was recovered from a girl under three years old with a congenital heart defect. The chain is built from TRBV6-1 and TRBJ2-7, with D possibly being TRBD2 (6 bases). The CDR3 reads CASSDQGLTSYEQYF. CDR3 nucleotide sequence: TGTGCCAGCAGTGATCAGGGACTCACGTCCTACGAGCAGTACTTC.